This T cell receptor (beta chain) was sequenced in a study of CD8 T cells in ankylosing spondylitis. Overall study findings and caveats: A TCR beta motif made of about 8 highly homologous variants seemed typical of ankylosing spondylitis blood.

Trimming shortened V by 1 base and J by 2 bases, and 21 bases separated the two germline ends. The germline V gene has CDR1 SGHVS and CDR2 FQNEAQ. The CDR3 has 19 residues. MiXCR, applied by TCRdb to the 5' RACE reads, yields one record per CDR3 protein. There are roughly 300,000 distinct CDR3 sequences in the sample; 7.5% to 9% occur only once, and roughly 15% lies in the top ten. On this clonotype: As yet, its antigen is unknown.

V and J are TRBV7-8 and TRBJ2-1; a possible D gene is TRBD1 (6 bases). Sequencing was carried out using blood, either unsorted or a sorted T cell fraction (not recorded which). The receptor was isolated from a male donor with ankylosing spondylitis. Written as DNA, the CDR3 is TGTGCCAGCAGCTTAGAGGGGGTATGGGTGTCGACCACCTACAATGAGCAGTTCTTC. Its protein product is CASSLEGVWVSTTYNEQFF.